The 16 T cell receptor beta chains below were found in one sample sequenced in a study of T cell repertoires in cytomegalovirus infection. TCRdb reprocessed the reads via MiXCR and lists one record per CDR3 protein. The sample includes around 130,000 distinct CDR3 sequences, roughly 9% of them seen just once. Sequences were obtained from PBMCs. The receptors shown here come from a human donor in good health (CMV status not recorded). Some clones in this sample may be carry-over from other donors' samples.

The V call is TRBV2, the J call TRBJ2-5; D perhaps matches TRBD2 (6 bases). Germline lookup yields CDR1 SNHLY and CDR2 FYNNEI. The CDR3 sequence is 12 residues long. Trimming left V 8 bases short and J 5 bases short, with 12 bases between. This CDR3 is CASDRLGETQYF. CDR3 sequence (DNA): TGTGCCAGCGACCGACTAGGCGAGACCCAGTACTTC.

In this sample, this clonotype turned up many times. The chain carries TRBV28 and TRBJ2-2; D ambiguous. Germline lookup yields CDR1 MDHEN and CDR2 SYDVKM. Trimming removed 3 bases from V and 4 bases from J, with 9 bases in between. The CDR3 length is 14 residues. As DNA, the CDR3 is TGTGCCAGCAGTTTGAGGCTTCTCACCGGGGAGCTGTTTTTT. Translating gives CASSLRLLTGELFF.

The table lists this clonotype with many counts. This sequence joins TRBV6-5 and TRBJ1-6, with D possibly TRBD1 on 5 matching bases. Germline V gene data show CDR1 as MNHEY and CDR2 as SVGAGI. The CDR3 runs 15 residues. The ends were cut back, 4 bases at V and 9 bases at J, with 16 bases in the middle. CDR3 in amino acids: CASSSSGSPGSPLHF. The CDR3 coding sequence is TGTGCCAGCAGTTCATCAGGGAGCCCAGGTTCACCCCTCCACTTT.

This clonotype was found a few times. This chain connects TRBV28 to TRBJ2-1, with 13 bases lining up with TRBD2. Germline V gives CDR1 MDHEN, CDR2 SYDVKM. The CDR3 is 17 residues long. J gave up 6 bases and V 6 bases, and 11 bases lay outside the gene matches. The CDR3 protein is CASRSPSLAGGPNEQFF. CDR3 nucleotides: TGTGCCAGCAGATCCCCGTCACTAGCGGGGGGGCCCAATGAGCAGTTCTTC.

Many counts were recorded for this clonotype. The chain uses TRBV2 and TRBJ1-2, with D perhaps TRBD1 (5 bases). The CDR3 totals 15 residues. Trimming took off 0 bases at V and 7 bases at J, with 15 bases between the two ends. Germline CDR1 reads SNHLY; CDR2 reads FYNNEI. The CDR3 protein is CASSEAESGLFGYTF. CDR3 nucleotides: TGTGCCAGCAGTGAAGCGGAGTCGGGACTCTTTGGCTACACCTTC.

This clonotype has only a few counts. The genes are TRBV27 and TRBJ1-2; 7 nucleotides line up with TRBD1. J lost 4 bases, V lost 6 bases, and 5 bases had no gene match. The CDR3 has 13 amino acids. Per the germline V gene, CDR1 is MNHEY and CDR2 is SMNVEV (reference sequence). The DNA of the CDR3 is TGTGCCAGCAGCCGACAGGGTACCTATGGCTACACCTTC. This encodes CASSRQGTYGYTF.

The V gene is TRBV23-1, the J gene TRBJ2-7; 9 positions match TRBD1. TRBV23-1 carries the ORF label, with uncertain function. The CDR3 is made up of 15 amino acids. V dropped 2 bases and J dropped 6; count of bases not matched to a gene: 8. The CDR3 DNA reads as TGCGCCAGCAGTCAAACCAGACAGGGGGGTTGCGAGCAGTACTTC. Residues: CASSQTRQGGCEQYF.

The table lists this clonotype with many counts. This chain links TRBV27 with TRBJ2-7, with 7 bases that match TRBD1. J was trimmed by 4 bases and V by 5 bases; bases with no gene match: 5. From germline, CDR1 is MNHEY and CDR2 SMNVEV (reference sequence). The CDR3 is made up of 13 amino acids. The CDR3 sequence is CASSGTGAYEQYF. The CDR3 DNA follows: TGTGCCAGCAGTGGAACAGGGGCGTACGAGCAGTACTTC.

This clonotype came up many times. The rearrangement joins TRBV2 to TRBJ2-5; 11 bases line up with TRBD1. The junction had 12 bases not matched to a gene; V was cut back by 7 bases and J by 5 bases. The CDR3 is 16 amino acids. Per germline, CDR1 SNHLY and CDR2 FYNNEI. The CDR3 DNA follows: TGTGCCAGCACCTTAACGATGGACAGGGGGCTGGAGACCCAGTACTTC. Its translation is CASTLTMDRGLETQYF.

Comments on this clonotype: Without the conserved terminal phenylalanine or tryptophan, this CDR3 likely stems from a read error. Because the CDR3's place on the DNA is in doubt, the DNA is left out and the CDR3 is given as listed by TCRdb. The chain carries TRBV20-1 and TRBJ2-1; TRBD2, the table's D call, was not compared with the DNA. The length of the CDR3 is 12 amino acids, counting both ends. Germline CDR1 and CDR2: DFQATT and SNEGSKA (reference sequence). CDR3 sequence reads: CSAYARGGSGSV.

This clonotype was seen many times. The V call is TRBV5-4, the J call TRBJ1-1; TRBD1 matches at 7 bases. The V and J ends lost 4 bases and 1 base, in that order; junction bases with no gene match: 4. This CDR3 is built from 14 residues. Per the germline V gene, CDR1 is SGHNT and CDR2 is YYREEE (reference sequence). The CDR3 is CASSTRQGNTEAFF. CDR3 nucleotide sequence: TGTGCCAGCAGCACCCGACAGGGGAACACTGAAGCTTTCTTT.

Many counts were recorded for this clonotype. CDR3: CASTESAEQETQYF. DNA of the CDR3: TGTGCCAGCACCGAATCGGCAGAACAAGAGACCCAGTACTTC. This rearrangement joins TRBV12-3 or TRBV12-4 to TRBJ2-5; D is unclear. Trimming left V 7 bases short and J 2 bases short, with 14 bases between. This CDR3 has 14 amino acids.

This clonotype was counted many times. The chain has TRBV12-3 or TRBV12-4 and TRBJ1-1, with 9 bases aligning to TRBD1. Trimming at V came to 6 bases and at J to 10 bases, leaving 6 bases not matched to a gene. The CDR3 runs 12 residues. Here the CDR3 DNA reads TGTGCCAGCAGGACAGGGGGTCGAGGAGCTTTCTTT. Translated: CASRTGGRGAFF.

Note on this clonotype: A much larger clone lies a single base off, so this may be a read error. The rearrangement joins TRBV3-1 to TRBJ2-3; D gene unclear. This CDR3 has 11 residues. Germline CDR1 reads LGHDT; CDR2 reads YNNKEL (reference sequence). The V gene lost 3 bases and the J gene lost 2 bases, with 0 bases spanning the gap. CDR3 residues: CASSHTDTQYF. The CDR3 bases are TGTGCCAGCAGCCACACAGATACGCAGTATTTT.

This clonotype was observed at least ten times. The chain recombines TRBV7-2 with TRBJ1-3, with 8 bases lining up with TRBD1. Germline V CDR1 and CDR2: SGHTA, FQGNSA. The CDR3 sequence is 17 residues long. V lost 2 bases and J lost 0; bases outside the gene matches: 6. The CDR3 coding sequence is TGTGCCAGCAGCTTACTAGCAGGGGGCGGCTCTGGAAACACCATATATTTT. Amino acid sequence: CASSLLAGGGSGNTIYF.

This clonotype appeared many times. V gene TRBV20-1 combines with J gene TRBJ2-1; tentatively, D is TRBD2 (6 bases). Trimming cost V 4 bases and J 7 bases, with 17 bases left between them. The CDR3 has 14 amino acids. CDR1 is DFQATT and CDR2 is SNEGSKA in the germline V gene (reference sequence). CDR3 DNA sequence: TGCAGTGCTACCTGGGCCGGGGCGGGAAATGAGCAGTTCTTC. Protein: CSATWAGAGNEQFF.